The 18 T cell receptor beta chains below all came from one sample that was sequenced in a study of pediatric ulcerative colitis. Some clones are missing from TCRdb's copy, which holds only in-frame ones; the method was immunoSEQ multiplex PCR. The sample contains under 6,000 clones, around 94% of which appear only once. The source material was blood. The receptors derive from a boy younger than 18 who was a control in a study of pediatric ulcerative colitis.

This clone came up once. The chain carries TRBV7-3 and TRBJ2-3, with 7 nucleotides matching TRBD1. There are 15 residues in the CDR3. Germline assignment: CDR1 SGHTA and CDR2 FQGTGA. Trimming cost V 2 bases and J 4 bases; bases outside gene matches: 6. The CDR3 coding sequence is TGTGCCAGCAGCTTATGGGGGACAGACCCAGATACGCAGTATTTT. Protein product: CASSLWGTDPDTQYF.

The J gene is TRBJ2-7, the V gene TRBV6-6; maybe TRBD2 (5 bases). V lost 6 bases, J lost 2 bases, and 8 bases lay in between. Germline V CDR1 and CDR2: MNHNY, SVGAGI (reference sequence). The CDR3 totals 12 residues. The CDR3 DNA reads as TGTGCCAGCAGCGGACTCACCTACGAGCAGTACGTC. Protein: CASSGLTYEQYV.

This chain uses TRBV19 with TRBJ2-1, with TRBD1 matching 10 bases. Germline trimming cut 8 bases from V and 4 bases from J; bases unmatched to any gene: 5. The V gene's germline CDR1 is LNHDA and CDR2 SQIVND (reference sequence). CDR3 length equals 14 residues. In DNA, the CDR3 is TGTGCCAGTGGGACAGGGGAACCTTACAATGAGCAGTTCTTC. Amino acid sequence: CASGTGEPYNEQFF.

The V call is TRBV10-3, the J call TRBJ1-4; 10 nucleotides agree with TRBD1. V dropped 10 bases and J dropped 6; count of bases not matched to a gene: 5. Germline V gene lookup returns CDR1 ENHRY and CDR2 SYGVKD. The CDR3 has 13 amino acids. The DNA of the CDR3 is TGTGCCACGGCGACAGGGGGCGATGAAAAACTGTTTTTT. Residues: CATATGGDEKLFF.

The V and J genes are TRBV7-2 and TRBJ2-3, with unresolved D. The CDR3 covers 14 residues. V was cut by 1 base and J by 0 bases, with 5 bases left in between. Looked up from germline, CDR1 is SGHTA and CDR2 is FQGNSA. DNA for the CDR3: TGTGCCAGCAGCTTAGTCGTAAGCACAGATACGCAGTATTTT. Translation gives CASSLVVSTDTQYF.

This clone is a singleton in its sample. The rearrangement links TRBV6-6 to TRBJ2-2, with 8 nucleotides matching TRBD2. Germline CDR1 is MNHNY and CDR2 is SVGAGI (reference sequence). The CDR3 is 14 amino acids. J lost 5 bases, V lost 6 bases, and 5 bases had no gene match. CDR3 amino acids: CASSPGLGTGELFF. The CDR3, as DNA: TGTGCCAGCAGCCCGGGACTAGGAACCGGGGAGCTGTTTTTT.

The genes are TRBV5-4 and TRBJ2-7; D uncertain. Germline lookup yields CDR1 SGHNT and CDR2 YYREEE (reference sequence). The CDR3 has 14 amino acids. The V end lost 4 bases, the J end lost 1 base, and 12 bases lay between the germline ends. The CDR3 is CASSTDHVSYEQYF. The CDR3 DNA sequence: TGTGCCAGCAGCACGGATCACGTATCCTACGAGCAGTACTTC. The variable domain in full, with the rest retrieved from reference TRBV5-4 and TRBJ2-7, is ETGVTQSPTHLIKTRGQQVTLRCSSQSGHNTVSWYQQALGQGPQFIFQYYREEENGRGNFPPRFSGLQFPNYSSELNVNALELDDSALYLCASSTDHVSYEQYFGPGTRLTVT.

This clone was detected once. The V and J genes are TRBV29-1 and TRBJ1-1; 7 bases line up with TRBD1. There are 13 residues in the CDR3. The trim removed 3 bases at V and 8 bases at J, leaving 9 bases unmatched. Germline CDR1 SQVTM, CDR2 ANQGSEA. CDR3 nucleotides: TGCAGCGTTGACCGACGACAGGGTAGGGAAGCTTTCTTT. Translation gives CSVDRRQGREAFF.

The chain joins TRBV9 to TRBJ2-6; TRBD1 might be the D (5 bases). This CDR3 is 16 amino acids long. The V gene lost 3 bases and the J gene lost 2 bases, with 12 bases spanning the gap. Germline values: CDR1 SGDLS, CDR2 YYNGEE. In nucleotides, the CDR3 is TGTGCCAGCAGCGAGGGGCTAGGGGCTGGGGCCAACGTCCTGACTTTC. This gives the protein CASSEGLGAGANVLTF.

V gene TRBV2 combines with J gene TRBJ2-4; 11 bases line up with TRBD1. The CDR3 runs to 20 residues. Germline-derived CDR1 and CDR2 are SNHLY and FYNNEI. The ends lost 6 bases at V and 2 bases at J; junction bases unmatched: 18. The CDR3 sequence: CASRAGPGQGGPSTKNIQYF. CDR3 sequence (DNA): TGTGCCAGCAGGGCGGGTCCGGGACAGGGGGGACCTTCAACCAAAAACATTCAGTACTTC. Full variable domain (remainder filled in from reference TRBV2 and TRBJ2-4): EPEVTQTPSHQVTQMGQEVILRCVPISNHLYFYWYRQILGQKVEFLVSFYNNEISEKSEIFDDQFSVERPDGSNFTLKIRSTKLEDSAMYFCASRAGPGQGGPSTKNIQYFGAGTRLSVL.

V and J are TRBV5-4 and TRBJ2-1; 9 bases align to TRBD2. Germline trimming cut 3 bases from V and 0 bases from J; bases unmatched to any gene: 4. Germline V CDR1 and CDR2: SGHNT, YYREEE (reference sequence). The CDR3 extends over 16 amino acids. CDR3 loop: CASSSNSGSSYNEQFF. Written as DNA, the CDR3 is TGTGCCAGCAGCTCAAATAGCGGGAGCTCCTACAATGAGCAGTTCTTC.

The chain's CDR3 is CASSQDSGDGETYEQYV. As DNA, the CDR3 is TGCGCCAGCAGCCAAGATAGTGGGGACGGAGAAACCTACGAGCAGTACGTC. The V and J genes are TRBV4-3 and TRBJ2-7, with D perhaps TRBD1 or TRBD2 (5 bases each). This CDR3 contains 17 residues. The ends were cut back, 0 bases at V and 2 bases at J, with 17 bases in the middle. Germline CDR1 and CDR2: LGHNA and YSLEER.

The V call is TRBV30, the J call TRBJ1-1; D gene ambiguous. The CDR3 is made up of 13 amino acids. With 4 bases removed from V and 4 bases from J, the gap between germline ends came to 13 bases. CDR1 GTSNPN and CDR2 SVGIG come from the germline V gene (reference sequence). The CDR3: CAWNGQAGTEAFF. CDR3 nucleotide sequence: TGTGCCTGGAATGGGCAAGCCGGCACTGAAGCTTTCTTT.

The genes are TRBV4-1 and TRBJ2-1; D gene ambiguous. CDR3 length: 16 amino acids. V was pared by 1 base and J by 2 bases, with 12 bases between. Germline values: CDR1 MGHRA, CDR2 YSYEKL. This CDR3 is CASSQVNLVTYNEQFF. The CDR3 DNA follows: TGCGCCAGCAGCCAAGTAAACCTAGTAACCTACAATGAGCAGTTCTTC.

This clone was detected only a few times. This chain links TRBV9 with TRBJ1-1; 9 bases are a match to TRBD1. CDR1 SGDLS and CDR2 YYNGEE come from the germline V gene. This CDR3 has 13 residues. J gave up 11 bases and V 3 bases, and 8 bases lay outside the gene matches. CDR3 DNA: TGTGCCAGCAGCGCCCGGGACAGGGACTCGGCTTTCTTT. Protein sequence: CASSARDRDSAFF.

V usage is TRBV7-9 and J usage is TRBJ1-4, with a possible D match to TRBD1 (5 bases). The ends were cut back, 2 bases at V and 6 bases at J, with 19 bases in the middle. This CDR3 has 17 amino acids. Per germline, CDR1 SEHNR and CDR2 FQNEAQ (reference sequence). The CDR3 DNA is TGTGCCAGCAGCTTAAAGGGCGGCACAGGCCAGTATGAAAAACTGTTTTTT. This codes for CASSLKGGTGQYEKLFF.

The CDR3 region has the DNA TGCGCCAGCAGCTGGGGCCCGAATCGCCAAGAGACCCAGTACTTC. This gives the protein CASSWGPNRQETQYF. V and J are TRBV5-1 and TRBJ2-5, with D possibly matching TRBD1 (5 bases). Germline V gene data show CDR1 as SGHRS and CDR2 as YFSETQ. The CDR3 runs 15 residues. V gave up 3 bases and J gave up 1 base, with 13 bases separating them.

The rearrangement uses TRBV5-6 and TRBJ1-1; 7 bases map to TRBD1. Germline CDR1 and CDR2: SGHDT and YYEEEE. CDR3 length equals 15 residues. V shed 4 bases, J shed 1 base, and the junction held 7 bases outside the gene matches. The CDR3 sequence is CASSQGQYTNTEAFF. The DNA of the CDR3 is TGTGCCAGCAGCCAGGGACAGTACACGAACACTGAAGCTTTCTTT.